The rows below give T cell receptor beta chains drawn from one sample of a study of blood T cells in healthy people across ages. TCRdb redid the calling of the 5' RACE reads with MiXCR, one entry per CDR3 protein. The data contain approximately 800,000 distinct CDR3 sequences, just under 25% of them singletons. These data also featured in a second study, about T cells of mothers and their children.

The material sequenced was blood. The receptors were sampled from a boy aged 10-17 years in good health. Both conserved end residues are part of each CDR3. The D gene is left open where the match is weak. Clone size is shown for a subset of rows, as once, few, many or a class of expanded clone.

d_call clone_size j_call cdr3_length v_call cdr3_nt cdr3_aa
. . TRBJ2-5 15 TRBV6-2/TRBV6-3 TGTGCCAGCAGTTACTATGGGCGGTCCGGGGAGACCCAGTACTTC CASSYYGRSGETQYF
TRBD1 . TRBJ1-3 16 TRBV16 TGTGCCAGCAGCCAATCGAAGACAGGGACTGGAAACACCATATATTTT CASSQSKTGTGNTIYF
. . TRBJ2-1 16 TRBV6-4 TGTGCCAGCAGCCCGGCGTGGGGCATGGGGCCCAATGAGCAGTTCTTC CASSPAWGMGPNEQFF
TRBD2 . TRBJ2-1 15 TRBV20-1 TGCAGTGCTAGAGTAGCGGGAGAAGGAGGCAATGAGCAGTTCTTC CSARVAGEGGNEQFF
. few TRBJ2-5 13 TRBV10-3 TGTGCCATCAGTAGGACCGGCGGGGAGACCCAGTACTTC CAISRTGGETQYF
. few TRBJ2-7 13 TRBV4-2 TGTGCCAGCAGCGCCTGGGAGAACTACGAGCAGTACTTC CASSAWENYEQYF
TRBD1 few TRBJ2-5 14 TRBV7-9 TGTGCCAGCAGCTCGAAAGACAGGGTCGAGACCCAGTACTTC CASSSKDRVETQYF
. . TRBJ1-4 15 TRBV6-2/TRBV6-3 TGTGCCAGCAGTACAACAGGGACTGGACGTGAAAAACTGTTTTTT CASSTTGTGREKLFF
TRBD2 . TRBJ2-5 16 TRBV11-2 TGTGCCAGCAGCCCCTACCAACTAGCGGACCAAGAGACCCAGTACTTC CASSPYQLADQETQYF
. few TRBJ2-2 13 TRBV11-2 TGTGCCAGCAGCTTAGGACACACCGGGGAGCTGTTTTTT CASSLGHTGELFF
TRBD2 . TRBJ2-7 14 TRBV6-6 TGTGCCAGCAGTTACGGGACTAGAGCCTACGAGCAGTACTTC CASSYGTRAYEQYF
. . TRBJ1-2 14 TRBV20-1 TGCAGTGCTTATTATGTCGGTTCTAACTATGGCTACACCTTC CSAYYVGSNYGYTF
TRBD2 . TRBJ2-5 16 TRBV7-2 TGTGCCAGCAGCGGACGGACTAGTTTCCCCCAAGAGACCCAGTACTTC CASSGRTSFPQETQYF
TRBD2 few TRBJ2-1 17 TRBV7-2 TGTGCCAGCAGTTTTGGGGCGACTAGCGGCGGACACGATGAGCAGTTCTTC CASSFGATSGGHDEQFF
TRBD1 . TRBJ2-7 16 TRBV7-2 TGTGCCAGCAGCCCTAGCCGGGACAGGGTGTCCTACGAGCAGTACTTC CASSPSRDRVSYEQYF
. few TRBJ2-4 13 TRBV28 TGTGCCAGCAGTGCACCCCAATTGCTCATTCAGTACTTC CASSAPQLLIQYF
TRBD2 . TRBJ2-3 15 TRBV7-9 TGTGCCAGCAGCTCCTGGAGACTAGCGGCAGATACGCAGTATTTT CASSSWRLAADTQYF
. . TRBJ2-4 14 TRBV9 TGTGCCAGCAATGAGGGATCGGCCAAAAACATTCAGTACTTC CASNEGSAKNIQYF
. few TRBJ2-3 16 TRBV12-3/TRBV12-4 TGTGCCAGCAGTCCCCCTTGGGGGGGGGCGACAGATACACAGTATTTT CASSPPWGGATDTQYF
. . TRBJ2-5 17 TRBV24-1 TGTGCCACCAGTGATGGGGGGCTTGGGACGGGGAGTGAGACCCAGTACTTC CATSDGGLGTGSETQYF
. few TRBJ2-1 13 TRBV29-1 TGCAGCGTTGAATTGCGGGACCACAATGAGCAGTTCTTC CSVELRDHNEQFF
. few TRBJ1-2 16 TRBV28 TGTGCCAGCAGTCCCTCCCCGCAGGGACCGCACTATGGCTACACCTTC CASSPSPQGPHYGYTF
TRBD2 . TRBJ2-5 15 TRBV4-3 TGCGCCAGCAGCCCGCTAGCGGGGGGCTATGGTGAGCGGTTCTTC CASSPLAGGYGERFF
. . TRBJ2-1 13 TRBV10-3 TGTGCCATCAGTGTCGGGCGCAACAATGAGCAGTTCTTC CAISVGRNNEQFF
. . TRBJ1-2 15 TRBV6-2/TRBV6-3 TGTGCCAGCAGTTACGACCAGCCATACTACTATGGCTACACCTTC CASSYDQPYYYGYTF
TRBD2 few TRBJ2-3 19 TRBV7-2 TGTGCCAGCAGCTCTCCTAGGGAGCGGCGGGGGGAAGGGGCAGATACGCAGTATTTT CASSSPRERRGEGADTQYF
TRBD1 few TRBJ1-4 16 TRBV28 TGTGCCAGCGGAGACTTACCGGGACAGGCGGCCGAAAAACTGTTTTTT CASGDLPGQAAEKLFF
TRBD2 few TRBJ2-1 17 TRBV3-1 TGTGCCAGCAGCCAAGGCCGATTTAGCGGGATCTACAATGAGCAGTTCTTC CASSQGRFSGIYNEQFF
. many TRBJ2-5 13 TRBV4-3 TGCGCCAGCAGCCTCGACGGAAAAGAGACCCAGTACTTC CASSLDGKETQYF
. once TRBJ2-5 13 TRBV7-2 TGTGCCAGCAGCTCAGGGGAGGGCTTGCCGGAGTTCTTC CASSSGEGLPEFF
TRBD1 . TRBJ2-1 14 TRBV5-1 TGCGCCAGCCGAGGACAGGGGCCCTACAATGAGCAGTTCTTC CASRGQGPYNEQFF
TRBD1 . TRBJ2-7 15 TRBV9 TGTGCCAGCAGCGTAGCGGGACAGGGGGCGAGCGAGCAGTACTTC CASSVAGQGASEQYF
. . TRBJ1-3 18 TRBV11-2 TGTGCCAGCAGACCATATGCGGGACAAAGGGTCTCTGGAAACACCATATATTTT CASRPYAGQRVSGNTIYF
. . TRBJ1-4 13 TRBV15 TGTGCCACCAGCCCCCCGGCGGATGAAAAACTGTTTTTT CATSPPADEKLFF
. . TRBJ2-1 11 TRBV7-9 TGTGCCGGCAGCGGTGACAATGAGCAGTTCTTC CAGSGDNEQFF
. . TRBJ2-7 12 TRBV7-9 TGTGCCAGCAGCTCGGCCGTCTACGAGCAGTACTTC CASSSAVYEQYF
TRBD2 few TRBJ2-7 15 TRBV24-1 TGTGCCACCAGTGAAAAAGGGACTAGTATTTACGAGCAGTACTTC CATSEKGTSIYEQYF
. . TRBJ2-1 16 TRBV4-2 TGTGCCAGCAGCCTTTCATCAGCGGATAACTTAAATGAGCAGTTCTTC CASSLSSADNLNEQFF
. . TRBJ2-5 14 TRBV6-1 TGTGCCAGCAGTGAAGTAAAGGCTTGGGAGACCCAGTACTTC CASSEVKAWETQYF
. . TRBJ1-2 10 TRBV29-1 TGCAGCGTTGGGGAGTATGGCTACACCTTC CSVGEYGYTF
. few TRBJ2-7 15 TRBV10-3 TGTGCCATCAGTGAGTCAAGGACGACAGTTTGCGAGCAGTACTTC CAISESRTTVCEQYF
. . TRBJ2-7 15 TRBV6-2/TRBV6-3 TGTGCCAGCAGTTACTCCACGACAGTTACCTACGAGCAGTACTTC CASSYSTTVTYEQYF
TRBD2 . TRBJ2-5 18 TRBV10-3 TGTGCCATCAGTGGGGGGAGGGGGAACCTAGCGGGAAAAGAGACCCAGTACTTC CAISGGRGNLAGKETQYF
. many TRBJ2-7 12 TRBV2 TGTGCCAGCAGGTACGGACCTTACGAGCAGTACTTC CASRYGPYEQYF
. . TRBJ2-4 16 TRBV12-3/TRBV12-4 TGTGCCAGCAGTTTCGAGGGGATGGGAGCCAAAAACATTCAGTACTTC CASSFEGMGAKNIQYF
. few TRBJ2-5 14 TRBV7-6 TGTGCCAGCAGCTTAGATGGCGGTCAAGAGACCCAGTACTTC CASSLDGGQETQYF
. few TRBJ2-1 14 TRBV7-6 TGTGCCAGCCGGGCGGGTAGCCCTTTGGGTGAGCAGTTCTTC CASRAGSPLGEQFF
TRBD2 few TRBJ2-5 15 TRBV20-1 TGCAGTGCGGATACTAGCGGGGCCCCGTCCGAGACCCAGTACTTC CSADTSGAPSETQYF
. . TRBJ1-2 14 TRBV6-6 TGTGCCAGCAGTTACTCGACCGCCTATTATGGCTACACCTTC CASSYSTAYYGYTF
. . TRBJ2-2 11 TRBV29-1 TGCAGCGTTGACATGGGGAGGGAGCTGTTTTTT CSVDMGRELFF
. few TRBJ2-3 15 TRBV6-6 TGTGCCAGCAGTTACTCGAAAGTAGACGCGGATACGCAGTATTTT CASSYSKVDADTQYF
TRBD2 once TRBJ2-1 16 TRBV7-3 TGTGCCAGCAGTCAAGGAGGAGTAGCGGGAGCTGATGAGCAGTTCTTC CASSQGGVAGADEQFF
. few TRBJ2-3 11 TRBV7-2 TGTGCCAGCAGCGTAGAAAATACGCAGTATTTT CASSVENTQYF
TRBD1 few TRBJ2-3 15 TRBV9 TGTGCCAGCAGCGTATGGGGACAGGGGATAGATACGCAGTATTTT CASSVWGQGIDTQYF
. . TRBJ1-4 13 TRBV20-1 TGCAGTGCTATCGTCAGACTTAATGAAAAACTGTTTTTT CSAIVRLNEKLFF
TRBD2 few TRBJ2-7 16 TRBV4-2 TGTGCCAGCAGCCCTCCCGCTAGCGGGAGCACCCACGAGCAGTACTTC CASSPPASGSTHEQYF
. . TRBJ1-1 15 TRBV6-5 TGTGCCAGCAGTTACTCGGACAGAATGAACACTGAAGCTTTCTTT CASSYSDRMNTEAFF
TRBD2 . TRBJ2-5 15 TRBV7-2 TGTGCCAGCAGCCAATTTCGGGGGGGGCAAGAGACCCAGTACTTC CASSQFRGGQETQYF